The T cell receptor (beta chain) described here comes from a study of blood T cell repertoires in COVID-19. Across the whole study: Acute-phase and convalescent COVID-19 samples originated in the United States, Italy and Spain. From T cells, B-cell-depleted T cells, or PBMCs came the material, which was cDNA or gDNA.

Clones were read by immunoSEQ multiplex PCR, and TCRdb kept only the in-frame ones, dropping some. The table lists roughly 160,000 clones, approximately 80% of them singletons. This CDR3 contains 13 residues. CDR1 and CDR2 from the germline V gene are ENHRY and SYGVKD. Between the trimmed V and J ends, which lost 5 bases and 4 bases, there was a span of 11 bases. This rearrangement joins TRBV10-3 to TRBJ1-2; unclear D gene. The sample taken for sequencing was peripheral blood. This sequence originates from a woman aged 55-70 years with acute or convalescent COVID-19. CDR3 protein: CAISFRDSYGYTF. DNA of the CDR3: TGTGCCATCAGTTTCCGGGATAGCTATGGCTACACCTTC.